This T cell receptor (beta chain) was recovered during a study of tumor-infiltrating lymphocytes in localized non-small cell lung cancer. Across the whole study: Each patient gave resected tumor and non-adjacent uninvolved lung tissue. Study results and caveats: Not all patients were TCR sequenced, owing to tissue quantity. Compared with uninvolved lung, tumors showed higher T cell infiltration by TCRbeta sequencing.

Produced via immunoSEQ multiplex PCR; TCRdb's table is partial and in-frame only. The table lists thousands of clones, approximately 71% of them singletons, with approximately 5% in the top ten. CDR1 MDHEN and CDR2 SYDVKM come from the germline V gene. J lost 2 bases, V lost 7 bases, and 13 bases had no gene match. The CDR3 runs to 16 residues. Turning to this clone: Its antigen is not identified.

This chain joins TRBV28 and TRBJ2-5; 7 bases are shared with TRBD1. The receptor comes from a human donor with non-small cell lung cancer. The sequencing sample was made of uninvolved lung tissue not adjacent to the tumor. CDR3 in DNA: TGTGCCAGCAACTTACTGGTCCCAGGGGGACAAGAGACCCAGTACTTC. Translated, it gives CASNLLVPGGQETQYF.